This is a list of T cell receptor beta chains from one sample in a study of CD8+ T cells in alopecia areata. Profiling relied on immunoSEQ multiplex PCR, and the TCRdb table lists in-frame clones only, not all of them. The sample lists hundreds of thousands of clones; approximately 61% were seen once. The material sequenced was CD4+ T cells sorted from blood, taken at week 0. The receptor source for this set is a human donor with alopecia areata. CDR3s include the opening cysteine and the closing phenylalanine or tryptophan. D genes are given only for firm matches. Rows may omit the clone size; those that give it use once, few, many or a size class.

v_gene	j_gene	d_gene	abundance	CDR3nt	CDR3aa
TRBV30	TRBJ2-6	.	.	TGTGCCTCCTCGGTAGGAGGACTCCTGACTTTC	CASSVGGLLTF
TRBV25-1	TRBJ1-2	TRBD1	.	TGTGCCAGCCACAAGACAGGGGACTATGGCTACACCTTC	CASHKTGDYGYTF
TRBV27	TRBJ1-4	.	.	TGTGCCAGCAGTTTATGGAGGCAGGGGATGAGGGGTGAAAAACTGTTTTTT	CASSLWRQGMRGEKLFF
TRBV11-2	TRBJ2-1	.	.	TGTGCCAGCAGCTTAGAGTTGGGGACCGACCAAGGGTCCAAGCAGTTCTTC	CASSLELGTDQGSKQFF
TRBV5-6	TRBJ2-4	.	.	TGTGCCAGCAGTTCGGGGGCGGCCAAAAACATTCAGTACTTC	CASSSGAAKNIQYF
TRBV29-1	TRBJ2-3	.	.	TGCAGCGCCCAAAGGGGAAACACAGATACGCAGTATTTT	CSAQRGNTDTQYF
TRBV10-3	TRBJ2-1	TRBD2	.	TGTGCCATCAGTGAAAGCGGGGGGGCGTACAATGAGCAGTTCTTC	CAISESGGAYNEQFF
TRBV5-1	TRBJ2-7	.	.	TGCGCCAGCAGCCCCGGACACTCCCCCTACGAGCAGTACTTC	CASSPGHSPYEQYF
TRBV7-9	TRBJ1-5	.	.	TGTGCCAGCAGCAAATCCAATCAGCCCCAGCATTTT	CASSKSNQPQHF
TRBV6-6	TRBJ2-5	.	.	TGTGCCAGCAAGCTGGGAGAGACCCAGTACTTC	CASKLGETQYF
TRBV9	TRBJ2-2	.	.	TGTGCCAGCAGCGTAGGGGTAGGCGCGAACACCGGGGAGCTGTTTTTT	CASSVGVGANTGELFF
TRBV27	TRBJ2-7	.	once	TGTGCCAGCAGTTTATACGCGTGGTCAGGGGACGAGCAGTACTTC	CASSLYAWSGDEQYF
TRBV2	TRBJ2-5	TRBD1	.	TGTGCCAGCAGTGGGGACAGGGGCGGGGCGGAGACCCAGTACTTC	CASSGDRGGAETQYF
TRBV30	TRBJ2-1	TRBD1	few	TGTGCCAGTACCACCGGGACAGGGTCCGATGAGCAGTTCTTC	CASTTGTGSDEQFF
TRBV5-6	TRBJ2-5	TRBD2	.	TGTGCCAGCAGCTTGGCCGGGAGGGACGAAGAGACCCAGTACTTC	CASSLAGRDEETQYF
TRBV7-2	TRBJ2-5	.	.	TGTGCCAGCAGCTCCCCCCCCGGGGAGACCCAGTACTTC	CASSSPPGETQYF
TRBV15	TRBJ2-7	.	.	TGTGCCACCAGCCGGGTGGGCGACGAGCAGTACTTC	CATSRVGDEQYF
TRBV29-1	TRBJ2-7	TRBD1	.	TGCAGCGGAGGGACAGGAGCCTACGAGCAGTACTTC	CSGGTGAYEQYF
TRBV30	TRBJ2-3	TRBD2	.	TGTGCCTGGGGTGGGGTAGCGGGGGCCCCAGATACGCAGTATTTT	CAWGGVAGAPDTQYF
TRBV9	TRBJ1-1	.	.	TGTGCCAGCGGGCGGGAGACTGAAGCTTTCTTT	CASGRETEAFF
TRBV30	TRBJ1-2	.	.	TGTGCCTGGAGTTTTTCGTCCTACTTCGGCTACACCTTC	CAWSFSSYFGYTF
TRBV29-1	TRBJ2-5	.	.	TGCAGCGTTGCTCCTACCCAAGAGACCCAGTACTTC	CSVAPTQETQYF